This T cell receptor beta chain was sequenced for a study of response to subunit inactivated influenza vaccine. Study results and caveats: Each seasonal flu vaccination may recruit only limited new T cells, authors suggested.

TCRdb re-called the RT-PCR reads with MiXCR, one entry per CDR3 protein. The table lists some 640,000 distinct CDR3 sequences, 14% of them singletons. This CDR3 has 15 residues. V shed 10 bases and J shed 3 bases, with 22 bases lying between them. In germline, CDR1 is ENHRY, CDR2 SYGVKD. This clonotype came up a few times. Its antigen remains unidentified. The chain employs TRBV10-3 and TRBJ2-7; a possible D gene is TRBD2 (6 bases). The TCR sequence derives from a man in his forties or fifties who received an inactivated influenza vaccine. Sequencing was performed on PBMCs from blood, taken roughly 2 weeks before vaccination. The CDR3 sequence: CATREGREVFYEQYF. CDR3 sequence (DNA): TGTGCCACCAGAGAAGGCAGGGAGGTGTTCTACGAGCAGTACTTC.